This T cell receptor beta chain was retrieved from a study of OX40 agonist ivuxolimab in advanced cancers. General notes on the study: Ivuxolimab, which targeted the costimulatory receptor OX40 (CD134), was an agonistic, fully human IgG2 monoclonal antibody. A male proportion of nearly 85% and a mean age of about 60 years, ranging from 23 to 79, were recorded for the dose-escalation cohort. Patients were allowed to have had prior anti-PD-1, anti-PD-L1 or anti-CTLA-4 therapy, and approximately 40% of the dose-escalation patients had been treated with checkpoint inhibitors. Intravenous ivuxolimab was administered to patients every 2 weeks at six dose levels: 0.01, 0.1, 0.3, 1.5, 3 and 10 mg/kg. The paper describes the monotherapy dose-escalation part (N of about 47 patients) of the phase I trial of ivuxolimab. The purpose of peripheral TCRbeta sequencing was to test whether ivuxolimab changed TCR sequence diversity and led to clonal T-cell expansion. Of the roughly 50 dose-escalation patients, hepatocellular carcinoma was present in around 20, melanoma in roughly 15, renal cell carcinoma in 9 and head and neck cancer in 9. Partial responses occurred in three dose-escalation patients: two with cutaneous melanoma and one with hepatocellular carcinoma.

The trial excluded patients who had a history of autoimmune disease or were on systemic immunosuppression. In every dose cohort, peripheral blood was drawn for TCR sequencing at baseline, cycle 4 day 1, and cycle 7 day 1. Samples were obtained from an open-label, multicenter, first-in-human phase I dose-escalation trial of ivuxolimab. The trial enrolled adults with locally advanced or metastatic head and neck squamous cell, hepatocellular, melanoma or renal cell carcinoma. Before TCR sequencing, CD4+ T cells and CD8+ T cells were sorted from peripheral blood as separate populations. The investigation overall reported the following: After ivuxolimab, expanded clones were on average more numerous among CD8+ T cells than among CD4+ T cells. Antigen specificity was not determined for the clonally expanded peripheral T cells. At doses from 0.1 to 3.0 mg/kg, clonal expansion was seen in both CD4+ and CD8+ blood T cells between baseline and week 6. Low levels of normalized T-cell clonal expansion were also seen in some patients who did not respond. In the 0.1-3.0 mg/kg groups, partial responders had among the lowest normalized peripheral clonal expansion, particularly in CD8+ T cells.

The junction shows trimming of 7 bases on V and 2 bases on J, plus 12 bases between the germline ends. From the cysteine through the phenylalanine, the CDR3 covers 15 amino acids. The entry retains the CDR3 DNA only, 45 bases that are in frame from base 1. For CDR1 and CDR2, the germline V gene lists SNHLY and FYNNEI. For sequencing of the TCRbeta CDR3 region, genomic DNA was extracted from the sorted cells. TCRbeta CDR3 regions were sequenced using the immunoSEQ Assay. Sourced from immuneACCESS, this table was stored by TCRdb with only in-frame sequences that have V and J called. A share of the clones is absent; for the studies checked, an unresolved V gene accounts for under half, and the remainder has no known explanation. The sample table lists about 77,000 clones, roughly 84% of them with a count of one. The top ten constitute less than 8% of the sample. About this clone itself: The antigen it recognizes is unknown. Per-base quality was not reported, and no clone a single base away is much larger than it.

The sequence was obtained from an adult with an advanced solid tumor such as melanoma, head and neck, liver or kidney cancer. This specimen was CD4+ or CD8+ T cells sorted from blood, taken in a trial of the OX40 agonist ivuxolimab. The rearrangement joined TRBV2 to TRBJ2-6; no D gene is confidently identified. CDR3 protein: CASTPGMAGANVLTF. The nucleotides are TGTGCCAGCACCCCTGGGATGGCTGGGGCCAACGTCCTGACTTTC.